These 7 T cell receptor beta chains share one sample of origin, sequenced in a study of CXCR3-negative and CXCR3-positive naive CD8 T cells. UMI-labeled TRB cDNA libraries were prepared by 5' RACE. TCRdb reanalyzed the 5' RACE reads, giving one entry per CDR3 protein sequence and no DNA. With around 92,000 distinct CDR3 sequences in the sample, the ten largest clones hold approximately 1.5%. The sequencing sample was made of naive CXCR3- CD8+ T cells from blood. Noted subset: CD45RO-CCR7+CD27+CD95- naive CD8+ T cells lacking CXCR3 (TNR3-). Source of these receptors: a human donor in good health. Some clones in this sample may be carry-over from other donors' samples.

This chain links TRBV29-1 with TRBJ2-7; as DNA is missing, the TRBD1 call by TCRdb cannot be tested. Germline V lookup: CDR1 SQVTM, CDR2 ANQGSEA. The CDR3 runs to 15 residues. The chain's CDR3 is CSVEPIDRGAGEQYF.

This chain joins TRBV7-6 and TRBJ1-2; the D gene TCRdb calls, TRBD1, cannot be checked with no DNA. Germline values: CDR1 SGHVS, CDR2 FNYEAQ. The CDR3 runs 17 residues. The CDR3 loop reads CASSLAPGQGANYGYTF.

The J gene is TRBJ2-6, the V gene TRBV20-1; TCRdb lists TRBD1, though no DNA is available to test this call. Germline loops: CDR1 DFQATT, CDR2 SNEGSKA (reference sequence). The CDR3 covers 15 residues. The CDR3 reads CSASGHLSGANVLTF.

The CDR3 sequence: CSVGGGQAGYEQYF. The chain joins TRBV29-1 to TRBJ2-7; TCRdb picks TRBD1, but there is no DNA to check that call. The CDR3 totals 14 residues. The V gene's germline CDR1 is SQVTM and CDR2 ANQGSEA.

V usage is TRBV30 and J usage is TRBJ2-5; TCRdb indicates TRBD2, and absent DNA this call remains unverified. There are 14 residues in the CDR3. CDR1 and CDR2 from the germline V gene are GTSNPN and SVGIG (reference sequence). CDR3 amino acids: CAWMGLRGQETQYF.

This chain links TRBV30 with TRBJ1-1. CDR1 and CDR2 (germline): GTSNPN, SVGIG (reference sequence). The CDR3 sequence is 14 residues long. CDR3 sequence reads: CAWSALGEATEAFF. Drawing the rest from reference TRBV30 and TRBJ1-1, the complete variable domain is SQTIHQWPATLVQPVGSPLSLECTVEGTSNPNLYWYRQAAGRGLQLLFYSVGIGQISSEVPQNLSASRPQDRQFILSSKKLLLSDSGFYLCAWSALGEATEAFFGQGTRLTVV.

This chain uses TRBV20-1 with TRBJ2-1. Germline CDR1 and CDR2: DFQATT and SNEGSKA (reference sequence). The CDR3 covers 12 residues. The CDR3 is CSARIASNEQFF.